The sequence of this T cell receptor (beta chain) was determined in a study of post-analysis software for immune sequencing data. Study-level points and caveats: TRBV segments more frequent in patients than in controls numbered five and included TRBV5-6, TRBV5-1 and TRBV20-1. Patients with multiple sclerosis recorded significantly lower normalized Chao1 diversity than controls, the study found.

TCR beta libraries were prepared from cDNA with unique molecular identifiers. TCRdb re-derived calls from the PCR reads in MiXCR, one entry per CDR3 protein. The sample contains 750,000 to 950,000 distinct CDR3 sequences, approximately 44% of which appear only once. The CDR3 totals 13 residues. Trimming cost V 7 bases and J 3 bases; bases outside gene matches: 5. Germline CDR1 and CDR2: SEHNR and FQNEAQ (reference sequence). This clonotype was found a few times. The antigen remains undetermined. This clonotype was obtained from a girl aged 5-17 years with multiple sclerosis. The gene calls are TRBV7-9 and TRBJ2-7, with 8 positions matching TRBD1. Sequenced input: blood. The chain's CDR3 is CASTGQGDYEQYF. CDR3 nucleotides: TGTGCCAGCACCGGACAGGGAGACTACGAGCAGTACTTC.